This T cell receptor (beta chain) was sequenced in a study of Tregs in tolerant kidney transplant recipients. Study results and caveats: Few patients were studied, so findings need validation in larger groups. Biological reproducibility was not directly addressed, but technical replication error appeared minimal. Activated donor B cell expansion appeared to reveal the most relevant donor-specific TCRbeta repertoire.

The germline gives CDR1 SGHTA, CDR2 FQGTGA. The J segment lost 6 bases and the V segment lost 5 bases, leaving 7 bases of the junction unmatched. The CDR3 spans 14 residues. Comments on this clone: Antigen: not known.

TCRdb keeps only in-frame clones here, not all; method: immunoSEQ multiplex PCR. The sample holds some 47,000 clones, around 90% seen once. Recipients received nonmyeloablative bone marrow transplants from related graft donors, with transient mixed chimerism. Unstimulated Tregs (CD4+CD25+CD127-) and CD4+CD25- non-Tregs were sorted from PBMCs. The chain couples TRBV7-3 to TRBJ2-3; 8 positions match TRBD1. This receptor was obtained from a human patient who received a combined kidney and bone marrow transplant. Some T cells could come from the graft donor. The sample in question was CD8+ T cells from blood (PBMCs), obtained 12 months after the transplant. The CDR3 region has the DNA TGTGCCAGCAGCCCAACAGGGGGAACGGATACGCAGTATTTT. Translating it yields CASSPTGGTDTQYF.